A single sample gave rise to the 16 T cell receptor beta chains below, sequenced in a study of T cells after yellow fever vaccination. TCRdb fed the 5' RACE reads into MiXCR, producing one record per CDR3 protein. The sample records 550,000 or so distinct CDR3 sequences, about a fifth being singletons. This sample comprised PBMCs, obtained 15 days after the yellow fever booster vaccination. All receptors come from a man aged 30-40 years who received the YFV17D yellow fever vaccine.

The sample holds a few counts of this clonotype. J is TRBJ1-5 and V is TRBV20-1; 7 bases match TRBD1. Trimming cost V 5 bases and J 2 bases; bases outside gene matches: 12. Germline loops: CDR1 DFQATT, CDR2 SNEGSKA (reference sequence). The CDR3 loop spans 16 amino acids. CDR3: CSAPPASGQGNQPQHF. The CDR3 nucleotides read TGCAGTGCTCCTCCCGCGTCAGGACAGGGCAATCAGCCCCAGCATTTT.

The CDR3 region is CASSSRTGHSYEQYF. DNA of the CDR3: TGTGCCAGCAGCTCCCGGACAGGGCACTCCTACGAGCAGTACTTC. This chain connects TRBV7-8 to TRBJ2-7; 8 bases map to TRBD1. The V gene's germline CDR1 is SGHVS and CDR2 FQNEAQ. This CDR3 region has 15 residues. V was clipped by 4 bases and J by 0 bases; unmatched bases: 5.

V usage is TRBV20-1 and J usage is TRBJ1-2; 8 bases are a match to TRBD1. Germline V lookup: CDR1 DFQATT, CDR2 SNEGSKA (reference sequence). The CDR3 loop spans 11 amino acids. V trimming: 4 bases; J trimming: 7 bases; junction bases outside the gene matches: 2. CDR3 coding DNA: TGCAGTGCTACGACAGGGGTTGGCTACACCTTC. This gives the protein CSATTGVGYTF.

The V gene is TRBV7-6, the J gene TRBJ2-3; the match to TRBD2 covers 7 bases. J was trimmed by 0 bases and V by 5 bases; bases with no gene match: 14. This CDR3 spans 18 amino acids. Germline V gene lookup returns CDR1 SGHVS and CDR2 FNYEAQ. This CDR3 reads CASSLPEGRASSTDTQYF. The CDR3 DNA follows: TGTGCCAGCAGCCTTCCGGAGGGGAGGGCCTCTAGCACAGATACGCAGTATTTT. Full variable domain (rest looked up from reference TRBV7-6 and TRBJ2-3): GAGVSQSPRYKVTKRGQDVALRCDPISGHVSLYWYRQALGQGPEFLTYFNYEAQQDKSGLPNDRFSAERPEGSISTLTIQRTEQRDSAMYRCASSLPEGRASSTDTQYFGPGTRLTVL.

The chain joins TRBV6-1 to TRBJ2-7, with 8 bases lining up with TRBD1. Per the germline V gene, CDR1 is MNHNS and CDR2 is SASEGT. Losses at the gene ends were 6 bases for V and 3 bases for J; bases not matched to a gene: 10. The CDR3 consists of 15 residues. CDR3 region: CASRLFGQGDYEQYF. CDR3 DNA: TGTGCCAGCAGGCTATTTGGACAGGGTGACTACGAGCAGTACTTC.

This clonotype showed up just a few times. The chain employs TRBV7-8 and TRBJ2-7, with TRBD2 matching 10 bases. CDR1 is SGHVS, CDR2 FQNEAQ, per germline. Trimming at V came to 5 bases and at J to 3 bases, leaving 10 bases not matched to a gene. The CDR3 has 16 amino acids. CDR3 loop: CASSPGLAGEYYEQYF. In DNA, the CDR3 is TGTGCCAGCAGCCCCGGGCTAGCGGGAGAATACTACGAGCAGTACTTC.

This clonotype has a handful of counts. V usage is TRBV14 and J usage is TRBJ2-7; 9 bases map to TRBD2. V dropped 5 bases and J dropped 3; count of bases not matched to a gene: 8. Germline V gene sequence: CDR1 SGHDN, CDR2 FVKESK. The CDR3 is 15 residues long. CDR3 loop: CASSEEATSGYEQYF. As DNA, the CDR3 is TGTGCCAGCAGCGAGGAGGCGACTAGCGGCTACGAGCAGTACTTC.

The genes are TRBV7-2 and TRBJ2-5, with D perhaps TRBD1 or TRBD2 (5 bases each). Trimming pared 5 bases from V and 9 bases from J, leaving 19 bases between. CDR3 length equals 14 residues. Germline V gene lookup returns CDR1 SGHTA and CDR2 FQGNSA. The CDR3 sequence is CASSQGPVATPQYF. CDR3 DNA sequence: TGTGCCAGCAGCCAGGGTCCCGTAGCGACCCCCCAGTACTTC.

The chain couples TRBV7-2 to TRBJ2-7; D is perhaps TRBD2 (6 bases). Germline CDR1 SGHTA, CDR2 FQGNSA. Trimming stripped 8 bases from V and 1 base from J, with 18 bases between. The CDR3 is 15 amino acids. CDR3 coding DNA: TGTGCCAGCTCCAGAGGGATCGGGAGTTCCTACGAGCAGTACTTC. Its translation is CASSRGIGSSYEQYF.

The genes are TRBV3-1 and TRBJ2-1; 7 bases match TRBD2. This CDR3 is 13 amino acids long. CDR1 and CDR2 (germline): LGHDT, YNNKEL (reference sequence). Trimming at V came to 4 bases and at J to 8 bases, leaving 5 bases not matched to a gene. CDR3 in DNA: TGTGCCAGCAGCCGCGGGGGAGGAGATGAGCAGTTCTTC. This gives the protein CASSRGGGDEQFF.

V gene TRBV20-1 combines with J gene TRBJ2-7; 10 nucleotides match TRBD1. Trimming took 3 bases from V and 3 from J; bases not matched to a gene: 14. The germline V gene has CDR1 DFQATT and CDR2 SNEGSKA (reference sequence). The CDR3 spans 17 residues. CDR3 region: CSARPTGQGSSGYEQYF. CDR3 nucleotides: TGCAGTGCTAGGCCGACGGGACAGGGGAGTAGTGGCTACGAGCAGTACTTC.

This clonotype was counted many times. This chain uses TRBV7-9 with TRBJ2-7; perhaps TRBD1 as D (5 bases). This CDR3 is built from 17 residues. The germline gives CDR1 SEHNR, CDR2 FQNEAQ (reference sequence). V was trimmed by 5 bases and J by 3 bases, leaving 23 bases between them. DNA for the CDR3: TGTGCCAGCAGCCCTACCCGAGACAGCGCTCTTGACTACGAGCAGTACTTC. Protein product: CASSPTRDSALDYEQYF.

This clonotype was recorded a few times. The chain combines TRBV2 with TRBJ2-7; D perhaps matches TRBD2 (6 bases). This CDR3 is 13 amino acids long. Trimming left V 6 bases short and J 4 bases short, with 13 bases between. CDR1 is SNHLY and CDR2 is FYNNEI in the germline V gene. CDR3 in DNA: TGTGCCAGCAGGCGGGACGGCGGTTACGAGCAGTACTTC. As protein: CASRRDGGYEQYF.

V and J are TRBV20-1 and TRBJ1-4; 11 nucleotides agree with TRBD1. From germline, CDR1 is DFQATT and CDR2 SNEGSKA (reference sequence). The CDR3 contains 15 residues. Trimming took 5 bases from V and 3 from J; bases not matched to a gene: 5. The CDR3: CSALDRGRSNEKLFF. For the CDR3, the DNA is TGCAGTGCTTTGGACAGGGGGCGGTCTAATGAAAAACTGTTTTTT.

This clonotype has just a few counts. V and J are TRBV27 and TRBJ2-7; D unclear. Looked up from germline, CDR1 is MNHEY and CDR2 is SMNVEV (reference sequence). This CDR3 comprises 13 residues. V was shortened by 4 bases and J by 4 bases, with 11 bases between the two germline ends. The CDR3 sequence: CASSSTAWYEQYF. The CDR3 DNA sequence: TGTGCCAGCAGTTCGACGGCCTGGTACGAGCAGTACTTC.

This clonotype was detected only a few times. The gene calls are TRBV18 and TRBJ1-1, with D possibly matching TRBD1 (6 bases). CDR3 length equals 14 residues. V was clipped by 3 bases and J by 6 bases, with 14 bases between them. The V gene's germline CDR1 is KGHSH and CDR2 LQKENI. The CDR3 nucleotides read TGTGCCAGCTCACCGCAACAGGGATCAGCTGAAGCTTTCTTT. Translation gives CASSPQQGSAEAFF.